Presented here are 19 T cell receptor beta chains from one specimen sequenced in a study of T cell responses to AZD1222 COVID-19 vaccine. TCRdb's copy holds only in-frame clones and misses some; the assay was immunoSEQ multiplex PCR. The sample has about 120,000 clones, 80% to 90% seen once. Sequences were derived from peripheral blood, sampled on day 0 of AZD1222 vaccination. These receptors all come from an adult in good health.

The chain combines TRBV28 with TRBJ1-2; D uncertain. CDR3 length: 13 amino acids. Trimming shortened V by 10 bases and J by 5 bases, and 17 bases separated the two germline ends. Germline CDR1 and CDR2: MDHEN and SYDVKM. The CDR3 region is CATSRTEDYGYTF. The CDR3, as DNA: TGTGCCACCTCGAGGACGGAAGATTATGGCTACACCTTC.

The gene calls are TRBV29-1 and TRBJ2-7; 8 bases agree with TRBD1. The CDR3 covers 12 residues. CDR1 and CDR2 (germline): SQVTM, ANQGSEA. With V trimmed by 7 bases and J by 7 bases, 9 bases remained unmatched. The CDR3 region is CSARTGNREQYF. The CDR3 DNA is TGCAGCGCCCGGACAGGGAATAGGGAGCAGTACTTC.

The DNA of the CDR3 is TGTGCCAGCAGCAGAGCCTTGGAGGAGACCCAGTACTTC. Amino acid sequence: CASSRALEETQYF. The chain has TRBV9 and TRBJ2-5; D unclear. The CDR3 sequence is 13 residues long. V lost 4 bases to trimming and J lost 5 bases, with 12 bases between them. Per germline, CDR1 SGDLS and CDR2 YYNGEE.

V is TRBV9 and J is TRBJ2-3; 7 nucleotides agree with TRBD2. Unmatched junction bases numbered 4, after V lost 0 bases and J lost 6 bases. The germline gives CDR1 SGDLS, CDR2 YYNGEE. This CDR3 comprises 14 residues. The CDR3 spells CASSVAGGVDTQYF. CDR3 nucleotides: TGTGCCAGCAGCGTAGCGGGGGGAGTGGATACGCAGTATTTT.

The chain employs TRBV6-5 and TRBJ1-2, with a tentative D call TRBD1 (6 bases). CDR1 is MNHEY, CDR2 SVGAGI, per germline. V was trimmed by 8 bases and J by 4 bases, leaving 11 bases between them. This CDR3 region has 12 residues. The CDR3 nucleotides read TGTGCCAGCGCGGAGGGGGGCTATGGCTACACCTTC. As protein: CASAEGGYGYTF.

The chain uses TRBV12-3 or TRBV12-4 and TRBJ2-7, with 7 bases that match TRBD1. The CDR3 is 13 residues long. J lost 4 bases, V lost 5 bases, and 5 bases had no gene match. DNA for the CDR3: TGTGCCAGCAGTCGGACAGGATTATACGAGCAGTACTTC. Protein: CASSRTGLYEQYF.

This rearrangement joins TRBV6-2 or TRBV6-3 to TRBJ2-1; 8 bases map to TRBD1. The CDR3 is 15 amino acids. V was clipped by 5 bases and J by 0 bases; unmatched bases: 3. CDR1 and CDR2 from the germline V gene are MNHEY and SVGEGT. The CDR3 coding sequence is TGTGCCAGCAGTAAACAGGGGGTCTCCTACAATGAGCAGTTCTTC. Encoded protein: CASSKQGVSYNEQFF.

Comment on this clone: A junction end diverges from the germline sequence, so it may reflect a read error. The J gene is TRBJ1-4, the V gene TRBV18; D might be TRBD1 (6 bases). The germline V gene has CDR1 KGHSH and CDR2 LQKENI. The CDR3 extends over 15 amino acids. This chain's CDR3 is CASSPREGGSEKLFF. The DNA of the CDR3 is TGTGCCAGCTCCCCACGAGAGGGGGGATCTGAAAAACTGTTTTTT.

The chain links TRBV5-5 to TRBJ2-7, with TRBD2 matching 11 bases. With V trimmed by 4 bases and J by 1 base, 4 bases remained unmatched. CDR3 size: 15 residues. Germline lookup yields CDR1 SGHKS and CDR2 YYEKEE (reference sequence). CDR3 protein: CASSMGLAESYEQYF. The CDR3 coding sequence is TGTGCCAGCAGCATGGGACTAGCGGAATCCTACGAGCAGTACTTC.

This CDR3 reads CASSLVGRGNGYTF. The CDR3 DNA reads TGCGCCAGCAGCTTGGTCGGGAGGGGCAATGGCTACACCTTC. The J gene is TRBJ1-2, the V gene TRBV5-1; TRBD1 is a possible D gene (5 bases). V lost 0 bases and J 6 bases, leaving 12 bases between the germline ends. Germline-derived CDR1 and CDR2 are SGHRS and YFSETQ. The CDR3 runs to 14 residues.

J is TRBJ2-2 and V is TRBV9; D ambiguous. The CDR3 consists of 16 residues. Trimming took 0 bases from V and 0 from J, leaving 9 bases between them. The germline gives CDR1 SGDLS, CDR2 YYNGEE. CDR3 sequence (DNA): TGTGCCAGCAGCGTAGGATCGGGCTCGAACACCGGGGAGCTGTTTTTT. Protein product: CASSVGSGSNTGELFF.

This clone was found a few times. CDR3 sequence reads: CASSEGSGSSYEQYF. CDR3 nucleotide sequence: TGTGCCAGCAGTGAAGGTAGCGGAAGCTCCTACGAGCAGTACTTC. The chain links TRBV6-4 to TRBJ2-7, with D tentatively TRBD2 (6 bases). This CDR3 comprises 15 residues. CDR1 is MRHNA, CDR2 SNTAGT, per germline. Trimming took off 3 bases at V and 0 bases at J, with 12 bases between the two ends.

The chain combines TRBV11-3 with TRBJ2-3, with D possibly being TRBD1 (6 bases). Germline values: CDR1 SGHNT, CDR2 YENEEA. The V end lost 5 bases, the J end lost 3 bases, and 12 bases lay between the germline ends. The CDR3 is 14 amino acids. The CDR3 loop reads CASSQGRGTDTQYF. Here the CDR3 DNA reads TGTGCCAGCAGCCAGGGAAGGGGGACAGATACGCAGTATTTT.

This clone has only one observation. The chain links TRBV6-2 or TRBV6-3 to TRBJ2-7; possible D gene TRBD1, 6 bases. V was trimmed by 5 bases and J by 3 bases, leaving 14 bases between them. The CDR3 is made up of 14 amino acids. Germline CDR1 is MNHEY and CDR2 is SVGEGT. CDR3 sequence reads: CASSQTQGYYEQYF. The CDR3 DNA reads as TGTGCCAGCAGTCAAACGCAGGGGTACTACGAGCAGTACTTC.

The chain has TRBV27 and TRBJ1-5, with D perhaps TRBD1 (6 bases). This CDR3 contains 16 residues. Per the germline V gene, CDR1 is MNHEY and CDR2 is SMNVEV (reference sequence). V lost 6 bases and J 5 bases, leaving 20 bases between the germline ends. CDR3 residues: CASRVAGAGFDQPQHF. Here the CDR3 DNA reads TGTGCCAGCAGGGTCGCAGGGGCCGGTTTTGATCAGCCCCAGCATTTT.

The chain uses TRBV3-1 (or the pseudogene TRBV3-2) and TRBJ1-2, with 9 bases fitting TRBD1. The CDR3 has 18 amino acids. V shed 4 bases and J 2 bases; nucleotides not matched to a gene: 14. From germline, CDR1 is LGHDT and CDR2 YNNKEL (reference sequence). The CDR3 DNA reads TGTGCCAGCAGCCGAATTTTGGGGAGGGACAGGGTAAACTATGGCTACACCTTC. This encodes CASSRILGRDRVNYGYTF.

This chain links TRBV9 with TRBJ1-5; TRBD1 is a possible D gene (5 bases). The V end lost 3 bases, the J end lost 6 bases, and 10 bases lay between the germline ends. The CDR3 is made up of 13 amino acids. The germline CDR1 and CDR2 sequences are SGDLS and YYNGEE. In DNA form, the CDR3 reads TGTGCCAGCAGCGCTACAGGTTTTCAGCCCCAGCATTTT. Its translation: CASSATGFQPQHF.

The sample holds one count of this clone. V and J are TRBV6-5 and TRBJ2-7; D perhaps matches TRBD1 (6 bases). The length of the CDR3 is 14 residues. V was trimmed by 5 bases and J by 6 bases, leaving 17 bases between them. Germline CDR1 is MNHEY and CDR2 is SVGAGI. DNA of the CDR3: TGTGCCAGCAGTCCCGGGACAATCAAATCCGAGCAGTACTTC. Its translation: CASSPGTIKSEQYF.

The chain combines TRBV6-5 with TRBJ1-1, with D tentatively TRBD1 (6 bases). The CDR3 consists of 12 residues. Trimming cost V 10 bases and J 2 bases, with 11 bases left between them. Germline V CDR1 and CDR2: MNHEY, SVGAGI. The CDR3 protein is CATRTVNTEAFF. As DNA, the CDR3 is TGTGCCACCAGGACAGTTAACACTGAAGCTTTCTTT.